These T cell receptor beta chains were read from a single sample in a study of blood T cell repertoires in COVID-19. Method: immunoSEQ multiplex PCR; TCRdb's copy keeps in-frame clones and lacks some. The sample holds about 240,000 clones; over 75% are singletons and the top ten take roughly 2%. The sequencing input was peripheral blood. The receptors derive from a man aged 30-40 years who had recovered from COVID-19. The CDR3 runs from the conserved cysteine through the conserved F or W. Each record gives: D gene, V gene, clone size, J gene, CDR3 protein, CDR3 DNA. A D gene is named only where the DNA matches it firmly. Rows give clone size only sometimes, using once, few, many, or a class for an expanded clone.

>-|TRBV5-1|few|TRBJ2-1
CASSLGYRETNEQFF
TGCGCCAGCAGCCTTGGTTATAGGGAGACCAATGAGCAGTTCTTC
>TRBD2|TRBV4-1|-|TRBJ2-1
CASSPGEGSPGEQFF
TGCGCCAGCAGCCCCGGGGAGGGATCACCCGGTGAGCAGTTCTTC
>TRBD2|TRBV18|-|TRBJ2-7
CASSPTVGGGATYEQYF
TGTGCCAGCTCACCTACCGTTGGGGGGGGAGCGACGTACGAGCAGTACTTC
>-|TRBV6-5|-|TRBJ1-6
CASSSNRLDNSPLHF
TGTGCCAGCAGCAGCAACAGATTAGATAATTCACCCCTCCACTTT
>-|TRBV7-9|-|TRBJ2-7
CASSSPSGKTYEQYF
TGTGCCAGCAGCTCCCCTTCCGGGAAAACCTACGAGCAGTACTTC
>-|TRBV5-4|-|TRBJ2-6
CASSPVERDTILSGANVLTF
TGTGCCAGCAGCCCTGTAGAGCGGGACACCATACTCTCTGGGGCCAACGTCCTGACTTTC
>-|TRBV19|-|TRBJ1-6
CASSIVWDFNDNSPLHF
TGTGCCAGTAGTATAGTGTGGGACTTCAATGATAATTCACCCCTCCACTTT
>-|TRBV28|-|TRBJ2-3
CASSSLARGGTDTQYF
TGTGCCAGCAGTTCGCTTGCACGGGGTGGCACAGATACGCAGTATTTT
>-|TRBV9|-|TRBJ1-3
CASSVDSSGNTIYF
TGTGCCAGCAGCGTAGATTCTTCTGGAAACACCATATATTTT
>TRBD2|TRBV27|-|TRBJ2-3
CASTRLAGMDTQYF
TGTGCCAGCACCCGACTAGCGGGGATGGATACGCAGTATTTT
>TRBD1|TRBV7-9|few|TRBJ1-6
CASSWRDRANSPLHF
TGTGCCAGCAGCTGGAGGGACAGGGCTAATTCACCCCTCCACTTT
>-|TRBV3-1/TRBV3-2|once|TRBJ1-3
CASSQPGLTGNTIYF
TGTGCCAGCAGCCAACCGGGACTCACTGGAAACACCATATATTTT
>-|TRBV6-5|-|TRBJ2-2
CASRGLGELFF
TGTGCCAGCAGGGGGCTCGGGGAGCTGTTTTTT
>-|TRBV7-8|-|TRBJ2-2
CASSPDGANTGELFF
TGTGCCAGCAGCCCCGACGGGGCGAACACCGGGGAGCTGTTTTTT
>-|TRBV3-1/TRBV3-2|-|TRBJ2-4
CASSQDGGARLSAKNIQYF
TGTGCCAGCAGCCAAGATGGGGGGGCCCGGTTGTCAGCCAAAAACATTCAGTACTTC
>-|TRBV5-6|once|TRBJ1-6
CASSLRGRANSPLHF
TGTGCCAGCAGCTTGAGGGGCAGGGCTAATTCACCCCTCCACTTT
>TRBD2|TRBV5-1|-|TRBJ2-2
CASSFGTSGTGELFF
TGCGCCAGCAGCTTTGGGACTAGTGGTACCGGGGAGCTGTTTTTT
>TRBD2|TRBV6-1|few|TRBJ2-3
CASSEGSGGAITDTQYF
TGTGCCAGCAGTGAGGGAAGCGGGGGGGCCATTACAGATACGCAGTATTTT
>-|TRBV6-2/TRBV6-3|many|TRBJ2-2
CASSYSSTGELFF
TGTGCCAGCAGTTACTCATCTACCGGGGAGCTGTTTTTT
>-|TRBV3-1/TRBV3-2|-|TRBJ1-2
CASSQNLTPGDYGYTF
TGTGCCAGCAGCCAGAACTTAACACCGGGGGACTATGGCTACACCTTC
>-|TRBV27|few|TRBJ2-5
CASSFTGNRETQYF
TGTGCCAGCAGTTTTACAGGGAACCGGGAGACCCAGTACTTC
>-|TRBV19|-|TRBJ1-1
CASRLDNTEAFF
TGTGCCAGTAGACTAGATAACACTGAAGCTTTCTTT
>TRBD1|TRBV2|-|TRBJ1-4
CATQQGTGANEKLFF
TGTGCCACCCAGCAGGGGACAGGAGCTAATGAAAAACTGTTTTTT
>TRBD2|TRBV10-3|once|TRBJ2-3
CAISESTSGGTDTQYF
TGTGCCATCAGTGAGTCGACTAGCGGAGGCACAGATACGCAGTATTTT
>-|TRBV9|-|TRBJ2-3
CASSVGGDTQYF
TGTGCCAGCAGCGTAGGCGGAGATACGCAGTATTTT
>-|TRBV19|-|TRBJ2-2
CASSPTVGGGELFF
TGTGCCAGTAGCCCCACGGTCGGGGGCGGGGAGCTGTTTTTT
>TRBD1|TRBV9|-|TRBJ1-2
CASSVGGGSGYTF
TGTGCCAGCAGCGTAGGAGGGGGCAGTGGCTACACCTTC
>TRBD1|TRBV13|-|TRBJ1-6
CASSLALGTGNSPLHF
TGTGCCAGCAGCTTAGCCCTAGGGACAGGAAATTCACCCCTCCACTTT
>-|TRBV7-3|-|TRBJ2-2
CASSFSSGTGELFF
TGTGCCAGCAGCTTCTCGAGCGGAACCGGGGAGCTGTTTTTT
>-|TRBV7-9|-|TRBJ1-2
CASSAQENYGYTF
TGTGCCAGCAGCGCACAGGAGAACTATGGCTACACCTTC
>TRBD1|TRBV6-5|-|TRBJ2-7
CASSYSYRQGSYEQYF
TGTGCCAGCAGTTACTCCTATCGACAGGGCTCCTACGAGCAGTACTTC
>-|TRBV10-2|-|TRBJ2-3
CASSVRTDTQYF
TGCGCCAGCAGTGTCCGTACAGATACGCAGTATTTT
>-|TRBV6-5|-|TRBJ2-1
CASSYGSSYNEQFF
TGTGCCAGCAGTTACGGTAGCTCCTACAATGAGCAGTTCTTC
>TRBD2|TRBV10-1|few|TRBJ2-5
CASSDRAGGQETQYF
TGCGCCAGCAGTGACCGAGCGGGGGGCCAAGAGACCCAGTACTTC
>TRBD2|TRBV19|few|TRBJ2-1
CASSPILGGGYNEQFF
TGTGCCAGTAGTCCCATTTTGGGGGGGGGCTACAATGAGCAGTTCTTC
>TRBD1|TRBV3-1/TRBV3-2|once|TRBJ1-6
CASSLSTGFNSPLHF
TGTGCCAGCAGCCTCTCGACAGGGTTTAATTCACCCCTCCACTTT
>-|TRBV4-2|-|TRBJ1-1
CASSQFGVVNTEAFF
TGTGCCAGCAGCCAGTTCGGGGTGGTTAACACTGAAGCTTTCTTT